This T cell receptor (beta chain) was observed in a study of blood T cell repertoires in COVID-19. Looking at the study overall: Samples of COVID-19 (acute and convalescent) were obtained from the United States, Italy and Spain. T cells, B-cell-depleted T cells, or PBMCs provided the cDNA or gDNA that served as material.

The germline gives CDR1 MNHEY, CDR2 SMNVEV (reference sequence). The length of the CDR3 is 14 residues. V shed 6 bases and J shed 5 bases, with 16 bases lying between them. Profiled with immunoSEQ multiplex PCR; TCRdb holds only in-frame clones, not every one. The sample yields 15,000 to 17,000 clones, around three quarters seen once. The rearrangement uses TRBV27 and TRBJ1-2; D might be TRBD1 (6 bases). This clonotype was obtained from an older man with active or convalescent COVID-19. The sequencing sample was made of peripheral blood. In DNA, the CDR3 is TGTGCCAGCAGCCCTCTTGGGACACCATATGGCTACACCTTC. Translation: CASSPLGTPYGYTF.